The clone carrying this TCR beta chain appeared a few times. Its antigen is currently unknown. This entry is derived from a study of T cell repertoires in cytomegalovirus infection. Study information: Indications of both CMV infection and matching HLA type were provided by public TCR beta signatures.

TCRdb ran MiXCR on the reads and lists one entry per CDR3 protein. The data contain about 490,000 distinct CDR3 sequences, around 11% of them singletons. Study findings and constraints: Accumulated public TCR beta family frequency recognized individuals carrying CMV together with the relevant HLA. HLA-C-restricted CMV-specific TCR beta clonotypes prevailed in the ex vivo response.

Losses at the gene ends were 1 base for V and 3 bases for J; bases not matched to a gene: 6. The germline V gene has CDR1 SQVTM and CDR2 ANQGSEA. This CDR3 is built from 14 residues. V is TRBV29-1 and J is TRBJ2-7; 7 bases map to TRBD1. This TCR came from a human donor in good health (CMV status not recorded). Some clones in this sample may be carry-over from other donors' samples. The sample consisted of PBMCs. CDR3 amino acids: CSVEGPGQRYEQYF. The CDR3 region has the DNA TGCAGCGTTGAAGGGCCGGGACAGCGCTACGAGCAGTACTTC.